The clone carrying this T cell receptor beta chain was observed many times. Then a second PCR, running about 6 to 12 cycles, was carried out with a sample-barcoded 5' primer and a J-beta primer mix. TCRdb fed the 5' RACE reads into MiXCR, producing one record per CDR3 protein. This table has 650,000 to 1,000,000 distinct CDR3 sequences, under 40% appearing once. This record belongs to a study of blood T cells in healthy people across ages. V dropped 7 bases and J dropped 7 bases, with 14 bases sitting between them. CDR1 is ENHRY, CDR2 SYGVKD, per germline. The CDR3 contains 13 residues. The source is a man aged 18 to 30 in good health. The V and J genes are TRBV10-3 and TRBJ2-1; the D gene is possibly TRBD2 (6 bases). Sequenced: blood. The CDR3 loop is CAITGEGRNEQFF. DNA of the CDR3: TGTGCCATCACGGGAGAAGGGCGGAATGAGCAGTTCTTC.